This T cell receptor (beta chain) is from a study of identical twins. General observations from the study: A lower insertion count was a feature of abundant cord blood beta clonotypes, with no such feature in memory repertoires. Zero-insertion analyses might be partly confounded by invariant T cells like MAIT and iNKT.

With respect to this clonotype: Antigen specificity is unknown.

The V and J ends lost 4 bases and 4 bases respectively, with 14 bases between them. Germline CDR1 reads SNHLY; CDR2 reads FYNNEI. There are 15 residues in the CDR3. Template switching introduced a universal primer site, and the cDNA bore unique molecular identifiers. TCRdb redid the calling of the 5' RACE reads with MiXCR, one entry per CDR3 protein. The data contain hundreds of thousands of distinct CDR3 sequences, 8.6% of them singletons. The data also belong to a second study, concerning yellow fever vaccine responses in identical twins. That investigation notes: Twins reportedly had a vaccine T cell response that seemed partly convergent, partly personalized.

Specimen: PBMCs. The sequence derives from a woman aged 18-29 years in good health. J is TRBJ2-1 and V is TRBV2; D is possibly TRBD1 (5 bases). The CDR3, as DNA: TGTGCCAGCAGTGGGGCAGGGCAACCGTACAATGAGCAGTTCTTC. Amino acids: CASSGAGQPYNEQFF.